The 27 T cell receptor beta chains in this list originate from one sample, sequenced in a study of spatial heterogeneity in lung cancer. Regarding time point: sample taken at primary tumor resection. No cells were sorted before sequencing. The whole RNA sequenced was extracted from tumor, nontumor lung or frozen PBMC. TCRdb reprocessed the 5' RACE reads via MiXCR and lists one record per CDR3 protein. Here the sample spans about 45,000 distinct CDR3 sequences, 10% to 15% being singletons. Specimen: PBMCs, collected at surgery. These receptors all come from a female donor with early-stage non-small cell lung cancer.

The rearrangement uses TRBV7-2 and TRBJ2-7; the D is unclear. V lost 6 bases and J 6 bases, leaving 12 bases between the germline ends. Germline V CDR1 and CDR2: SGHTA, FQGNSA. The CDR3 has 12 amino acids. CDR3 sequence: CASSSIGGEQYF. The DNA for the CDR3 is TGTGCCAGCAGTTCTATAGGCGGCGAGCAGTACTTC. The full variable domain, in which reference TRBV7-2 and TRBJ2-7 provide the parts outside the CDR3, is GAGVSQSPSNKVTEKGKDVELRCDPISGHTALYWYRQSLGQGLEFLIYFQGNSAPDKSGLPSDRFSAERTGGSVSTLTIQRTQQEDSAVYLCASSSIGGEQYFGPGTRLTVT.

The CDR3: CASGRTVRNEQFF. CDR3 coding DNA: TGTGCTAGTGGTAGGACAGTCCGCAATGAGCAGTTCTTC. V usage is TRBV12-5 and J usage is TRBJ2-1, with D perhaps matching TRBD1 (6 bases). The CDR3 runs 13 residues. Germline V gives CDR1 LGHNT, CDR2 FRNRAP. Trimming left V 5 bases short and J 6 bases short, with 11 bases between.

In this sample, this clonotype turned up many times. The chain employs TRBV6-6 and TRBJ2-2; TRBD2 is a possible D gene (6 bases). The CDR3 loop spans 15 amino acids. Germline values: CDR1 MNHNY, CDR2 SVGAGI (reference sequence). Deletions cut 6 bases from V and 1 base from J, with 12 bases between. In DNA form, the CDR3 reads TGTGCCAGCAGAAATAGCGGAAGGAACACCGGGGAGCTGTTTTTT. As protein: CASRNSGRNTGELFF.

This clonotype was detected many times. The gene calls are TRBV7-2 and TRBJ2-3, with 10 bases that match TRBD1. This CDR3 has 17 residues. Looked up from germline, CDR1 is SGHTA and CDR2 is FQGNSA. V trimming: 5 bases; J trimming: 3 bases; junction bases outside the gene matches: 11. CDR3 bases: TGTGCCAGCAGCCCGTACCCGACAGGGGGCAGGACAGATACGCAGTATTTT. This translates into CASSPYPTGGRTDTQYF.

This clonotype was counted many times. The chain couples TRBV12-3 or TRBV12-4 to TRBJ2-5; perhaps D is TRBD1 or TRBD2 (5 bases each). V was clipped by 8 bases and J by 5 bases, with 27 bases between them. The CDR3 extends over 17 amino acids. CDR3 coding DNA: TGTGCCAGCGGAGCCCGTGGGACCGGACCCGAAAAGGAGACCCAGTACTTC. Its translation: CASGARGTGPEKETQYF.

This chain joins TRBV4-2 and TRBJ2-7; 8 positions match TRBD1. V lost 0 bases, J lost 4 bases, and 14 bases stayed unmatched. This CDR3 comprises 18 residues. Germline V gene lookup returns CDR1 LGHNA and CDR2 YNFKEQ. CDR3 sequence (DNA): TGTGCCAGCAGCCAAGATAAGGAGGGGGCAGGGGGCGGATACGAGCAGTACTTC. Protein product: CASSQDKEGAGGGYEQYF.

This clonotype was seen more than once but under ten times. V and J are TRBV7-6 and TRBJ2-2; D unresolved. CDR3 length equals 13 residues. Trimming left V 1 base short and J 6 bases short, with 6 bases between. The germline V gene has CDR1 SGHVS and CDR2 FNYEAQ. The CDR3 DNA is TGTGCCAGCAGCTTAGGAGCAGCCGGGGAGCTGTTTTTT. This encodes CASSLGAAGELFF.

CDR3 nucleotide sequence: TGTGCCAGCAGTTACGATGTGAACACTGAAGCTTTCTTT. This sequence encodes CASSYDVNTEAFF. The rearrangement links TRBV6-2 or TRBV6-3 to TRBJ1-1; the D is unclear. Between the trimmed V and J ends, which lost 2 bases and 0 bases, there was a span of 4 bases. The CDR3 extends over 13 amino acids. Per germline, CDR1 MNHEY and CDR2 SVGEGT.

There are many counts of this clonotype. V gene TRBV7-8 combines with J gene TRBJ1-1, with TRBD1 matching over 7 bases. There are 14 residues in the CDR3. The V gene's germline CDR1 is SGHVS and CDR2 FQNEAQ. V dropped 6 bases and J dropped 7; count of bases not matched to a gene: 11. The CDR3 sequence: CASSYPGGEGEAFF. As DNA, the CDR3 is TGTGCCAGCAGTTACCCAGGGGGGGAGGGTGAAGCTTTCTTT. The complete variable domain, with remaining parts taken from reference TRBV7-8 and TRBJ1-1, reads GAGVSQSPRYKVAKRGQDVALRCDPISGHVSLFWYQQALGQGPEFLTYFQNEAQLDKSGLPSDRFFAERPEGSVSTLKIQRTQQEDSAVYLCASSYPGGEGEAFFGQGTRLTVV.

The V call is TRBV7-2, the J call TRBJ2-1; the D gene is possibly TRBD2 (6 bases). Germline lookup yields CDR1 SGHTA and CDR2 FQGNSA. The CDR3 is 15 residues long. V lost 5 bases and J lost 0, with 11 bases in between. The chain's CDR3 is CASSRERASYNEQFF. The DNA for the CDR3 is TGTGCCAGCAGCCGAGAGCGGGCCTCCTACAATGAGCAGTTCTTC.

This clonotype was seen at least ten times. V and J are TRBV7-2 and TRBJ2-1; D is unresolved. The CDR3 runs to 15 residues. Between the trimmed V and J ends, which lost 1 base and 7 bases, there was a span of 14 bases. The germline V gene has CDR1 SGHTA and CDR2 FQGNSA. CDR3 in DNA: TGTGCCAGCAGCTTAGGTGGCCAGATAGGGAATGAGCAGTTCTTC. Protein: CASSLGGQIGNEQFF.

A few counts support this clonotype. J is TRBJ1-5 and V is TRBV29-1; tentative D call: TRBD1 (5 bases). CDR3 length: 12 residues. Germline V CDR1 and CDR2: SQVTM, ANQGSEA. Between the trimmed V and J ends, which lost 6 bases and 0 bases, there was a span of 6 bases. The CDR3 spells CSVGDSNQPQHF. CDR3 nucleotide sequence: TGCAGCGTAGGGGATAGCAATCAGCCCCAGCATTTT.

This chain connects TRBV6-5 to TRBJ1-5; D not resolved. Germline-derived CDR1 and CDR2 are MNHEY and SVGAGI. The CDR3 spans 14 residues. V was trimmed by 0 bases and J by 3 bases, leaving 6 bases between them. For the CDR3, the DNA is TGTGCCAGCAGTTACTCGGGTTACAATCAGCCCCAGCATTTT. Its translation is CASSYSGYNQPQHF.

Comments on this clonotype: A read error may explain this, as a much larger clone is one base away. The chain has TRBV5-1 and TRBJ2-1, with TRBD2 matching over 12 bases. The length of the CDR3 is 17 residues. Germline CDR1 is SGHRS and CDR2 is YFSETQ. V trimming: 4 bases; J trimming: 6 bases; junction bases outside the gene matches: 11. This CDR3 is CASSAPAASGGGNEQFF. The CDR3 nucleotides read TGCGCCAGCAGCGCGCCAGCCGCTAGCGGGGGGGGCAATGAGCAGTTCTTC.

This rearrangement joins TRBV13 to TRBJ2-1; the match to TRBD2 covers 14 bases. Germline-derived CDR1 and CDR2 are PRHDT and FYEKMQ (reference sequence). With 4 bases clipped from V and 8 bases from J, the junction kept 13 bases outside the gene matches. The CDR3 loop spans 18 amino acids. As DNA, the CDR3 is TGTGCCAGCAGCTCCCGAACCCGACTAGCGGGGGGGGAGGATGAGCAGTTCTTC. Protein sequence: CASSSRTRLAGGEDEQFF. Full variable domain (remainder filled in from reference TRBV13 and TRBJ2-1): AAGVIQSPRHLIKEKRETATLKCYPIPRHDTVYWYQQGPGQDPQFLISFYEKMQSDKGSIPDRFSAQQFSDYHSELNMSSLELGDSALYFCASSSRTRLAGGEDEQFFGPGTRLTVL.

This clonotype was recorded a few times. The rearrangement joins TRBV19 to TRBJ2-7; D is possibly TRBD1 (6 bases). CDR3 length: 14 residues. V was trimmed by 6 bases and J by 2 bases, leaving 14 bases between them. Germline loops: CDR1 LNHDA, CDR2 SQIVND (reference sequence). The CDR3 sequence: CASRVGTYAYEQYF. In DNA form, the CDR3 reads TGTGCCAGTAGAGTTGGGACATACGCCTACGAGCAGTACTTC.

A few counts support this clonotype. One end of the junction fails to match germline, which may point to a read error. The chain is built from TRBV2 and TRBJ2-7; D perhaps matches TRBD1 (6 bases). CDR1 and CDR2 from the germline V gene are SNHLY and FYNNEI. The CDR3 is made up of 14 amino acids. As DNA, the CDR3 is TGTGCCCGCAGTGTACAGGGCCCGACAGGCGAGCAGTACTTC. Amino acid sequence: CARSVQGPTGEQYF. The full variable domain, with the rest looked up from reference TRBV2 and TRBJ2-7, is EPEVTQTPSHQVTQMGQEVILRCVPISNHLYFYWYRQILGQKVEFLVSFYNNEISEKSEIFDDQFSVERPDGSNFTLKIRSTKLEDSAMYFCARSVQGPTGEQYFGPGTRLTVT.

The chain recombines TRBV27 with TRBJ2-3, with D perhaps matching TRBD1 (5 bases). This CDR3 is built from 14 residues. The germline V and J ends were trimmed by 3 bases and 3 bases, with 10 bases remaining between them. Looked up from germline, CDR1 is MNHEY and CDR2 is SMNVEV (reference sequence). For the CDR3, the DNA is TGTGCCAGCAGTTTCGTGTCAGGGACAGATACGCAGTATTTT. Its protein is CASSFVSGTDTQYF.

This chain connects TRBV20-1 to TRBJ1-1, with D unclear. The CDR3 has 13 amino acids. Germline assignment: CDR1 DFQATT and CDR2 SNEGSKA (reference sequence). Deletions cut 6 bases from V and 0 bases from J, with 11 bases between. CDR3 amino acids: CSAKTNMNTEAFF. Here the CDR3 DNA reads TGCAGTGCCAAGACAAACATGAACACTGAAGCTTTCTTT.

In regard to this clonotype: A much larger clone lies one base from this, so it may be a read error. The V and J genes are TRBV14 and TRBJ1-6; D is unclear. Germline-derived CDR1 and CDR2 are SGHDN and FVKESK. The CDR3 runs to 14 residues. V was shortened by 4 bases and J by 7 bases, with 11 bases between the two germline ends. Here the CDR3 reads CASSPTETNSPLHF. DNA of the CDR3: TGTGCCAGCAGCCCCACAGAGACCAATTCACCCCTCCACTTT. The full variable domain, completed using reference TRBV14 and TRBJ1-6, is EAGVTQFPSHSVIEKGQTVTLRCDPISGHDNLYWYRRVMGKEIKFLLHFVKESKQDESGMPNNRFLAERTGGTYSTLKVQPAELEDSGVYFCASSPTETNSPLHFGNGTRLTVT.

This clonotype was seen a few times. The chain recombines TRBV6-5 with TRBJ2-4; D not certain. V dropped 2 bases and J dropped 0 bases, with 17 bases sitting between them. Germline-derived CDR1 and CDR2 are MNHEY and SVGAGI. This CDR3 has 18 residues. The CDR3 DNA reads as TGTGCCAGCAGTTACGCGCCCCAATACCGGCTAGCCAAAAACATTCAGTACTTC. Protein product: CASSYAPQYRLAKNIQYF.

The V and J genes are TRBV28 and TRBJ2-5; 7 positions agree with TRBD1. The CDR3 contains 14 residues. Germline assignment: CDR1 MDHEN and CDR2 SYDVKM. Trimming took 3 bases from V and 6 from J; bases not matched to a gene: 7. CDR3 DNA sequence: TGTGCCAGCAGTTTGACAGGGACGTTGCAGACCCAGTACTTC. Protein sequence: CASSLTGTLQTQYF.

This clonotype was seen ten or more times. The rearrangement joins TRBV7-6 to TRBJ2-7; perhaps D is TRBD1 or TRBD2 (5 bases each). V was pared by 3 bases and J by 3 bases, with 9 bases between. Per germline, CDR1 SGHVS and CDR2 FNYEAQ. The CDR3 loop spans 13 amino acids. CDR3 DNA: TGTGCCAGCAGCTTGGGACCGATCTACGAGCAGTACTTC. Translating gives CASSLGPIYEQYF.

The CDR3 here is CASSPIRTATGELFF. As DNA, the CDR3 is TGTGCCAGTAGTCCCATCCGGACAGCCACCGGGGAGCTGTTTTTT. The chain has TRBV19 and TRBJ2-2, with a weak D call TRBD1 (6 bases). V gave up 5 bases and J gave up 4 bases, with 14 bases separating them. CDR1 and CDR2 from the germline V gene are LNHDA and SQIVND (reference sequence). The CDR3 consists of 15 residues.

The sample holds a few counts of this clonotype. V gene TRBV24-1 combines with J gene TRBJ2-1, with D possibly matching TRBD2 (7 bases). V dropped 1 base and J dropped 9 bases, with 9 bases sitting between them. This CDR3 comprises 13 residues. Germline CDR1 KGHDR, CDR2 SFDVKD. The CDR3 DNA reads as TGTGCCACCAGTGATTTAAGGGGGGGTGAGCAGTTCTTC. Translating gives CATSDLRGGEQFF.

In its sample, this clonotype was seen many times. The CDR3 DNA is TGTGCCAGCAGCTTCGGGGGAGGTGGCACCGGGGAGCTGTTTTTT. It specifies CASSFGGGGTGELFF. The chain employs TRBV5-5 and TRBJ2-2, with D possibly matching TRBD2 (6 bases). V dropped 2 bases and J dropped 4 bases, with 12 bases sitting between them. The germline V gene encodes CDR1 SGHKS and CDR2 YYEKEE (reference sequence). This CDR3 region has 15 residues.

This clonotype was observed at least ten times. The chain joins TRBV6-6 to TRBJ2-5; 8 bases are shared with TRBD2. The J segment lost 5 bases and the V segment lost 6 bases, leaving 5 bases of the junction unmatched. From germline, CDR1 is MNHNY and CDR2 SVGAGI (reference sequence). This CDR3 has 13 residues. CDR3 sequence (DNA): TGTGCCAGCAGGGTGCCGGGGGGGGAGACCCAGTACTTC. This gives the protein CASRVPGGETQYF.